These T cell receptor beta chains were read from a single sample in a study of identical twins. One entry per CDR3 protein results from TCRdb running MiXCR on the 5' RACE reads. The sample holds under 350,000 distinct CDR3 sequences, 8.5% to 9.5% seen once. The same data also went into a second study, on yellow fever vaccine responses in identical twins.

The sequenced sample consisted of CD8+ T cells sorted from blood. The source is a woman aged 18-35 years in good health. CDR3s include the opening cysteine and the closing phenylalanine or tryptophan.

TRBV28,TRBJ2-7,CASSWASGTYEQYF
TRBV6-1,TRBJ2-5,CASGLEGDDQETQYF
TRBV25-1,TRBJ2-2,CASSPEGGRNTGELFF
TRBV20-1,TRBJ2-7,CSARGPDRAYEQYF
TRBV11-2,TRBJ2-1,CASSPRRLSGSAYNEQFF
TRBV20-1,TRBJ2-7,CSARDFRREAYEQYF
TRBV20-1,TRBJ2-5,CSARDALAGLGETQYF
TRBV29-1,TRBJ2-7,CSARDSYTYEQYF
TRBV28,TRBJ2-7,CASSWRGRSYEQYF
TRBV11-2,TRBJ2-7,CASSSFPVAGGPFIAYEQYF
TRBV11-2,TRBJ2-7,CASSLGAGNPEQYF
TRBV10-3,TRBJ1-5,CAISTGTNQPQHF
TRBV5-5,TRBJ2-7,CASSLPIPYEQYF
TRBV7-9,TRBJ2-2,CASRSQREGNTGELFF
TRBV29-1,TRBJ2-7,CSVVGGSYEQYF
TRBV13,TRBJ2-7,CASSFFTTEPYEQYF
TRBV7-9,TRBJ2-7,CASSSVRDRAYEQYF
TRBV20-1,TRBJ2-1,CSARVAPGSYNEQFF
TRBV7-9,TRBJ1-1,CASSFAQGETEAFF
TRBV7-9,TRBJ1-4,CASSLWAGEKLFF
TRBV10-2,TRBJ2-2,CASSVIGLAENTGELFF
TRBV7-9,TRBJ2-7,CASSPVAGGSYEQYF
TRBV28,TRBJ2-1,CASSFSMGNNEQFF
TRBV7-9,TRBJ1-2,CASSFGSGQHGYTF
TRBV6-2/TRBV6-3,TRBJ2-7,CASSPPTPEQYF
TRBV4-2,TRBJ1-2,CASSPRLQDSYGYTF
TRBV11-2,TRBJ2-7,CASSLFSSGSYEQYF
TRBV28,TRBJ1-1,CASRSLAQENTEAFF
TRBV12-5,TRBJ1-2,CASGYGLGNYGYTF
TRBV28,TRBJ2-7,CASSSRQGAPYEQYF
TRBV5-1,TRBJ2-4,CASSLGEGYDREGKNIQYF
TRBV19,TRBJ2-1,CASSIDGSSYNEQFF
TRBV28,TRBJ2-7,CASSFHRQGAYEQYF
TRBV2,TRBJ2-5,CASSDLRETQYF
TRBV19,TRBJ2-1,CASRSSYNEQFF
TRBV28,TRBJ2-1,CASSLSRLALSSDEQFF
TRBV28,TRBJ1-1,CASSPPYTEAFF
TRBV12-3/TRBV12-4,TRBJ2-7,CASSPGEGSYEQYF
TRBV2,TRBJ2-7,CASSWGLAAREEQYF
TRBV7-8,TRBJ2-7,CASSFRLAGSYEQYF
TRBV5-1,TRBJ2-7,CASSLIWPYEQYF
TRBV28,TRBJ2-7,CASSLVGQGPYEQYF
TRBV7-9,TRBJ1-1,CASSLVTGRNTEAFF
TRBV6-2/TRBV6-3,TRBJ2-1,CASIPSPRDTYNEQFF
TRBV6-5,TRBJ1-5,CASSYNGYGNQPQHF
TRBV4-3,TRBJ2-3,CASSELEREAGDTQYF